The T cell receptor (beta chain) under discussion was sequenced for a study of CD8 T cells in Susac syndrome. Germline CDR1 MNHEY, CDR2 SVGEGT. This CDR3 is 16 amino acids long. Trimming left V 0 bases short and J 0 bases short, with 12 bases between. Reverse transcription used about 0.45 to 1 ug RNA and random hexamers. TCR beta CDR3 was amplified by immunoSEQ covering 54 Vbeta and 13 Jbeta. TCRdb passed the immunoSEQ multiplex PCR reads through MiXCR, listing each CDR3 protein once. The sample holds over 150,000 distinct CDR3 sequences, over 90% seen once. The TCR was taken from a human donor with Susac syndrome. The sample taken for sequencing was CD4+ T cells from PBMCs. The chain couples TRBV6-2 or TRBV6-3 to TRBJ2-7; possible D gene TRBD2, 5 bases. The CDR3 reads CASSYSRRRNSYEQYF. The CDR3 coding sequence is TGTGCCAGCAGTTACTCCCGACGGAGGAACTCCTACGAGCAGTACTTC.